The sequence of this T cell receptor beta chain was determined in a study of T cell repertoires in cytomegalovirus infection. Study overall: Recently identified HLA-C-restricted CMV epitopes were used, and well-studied HLA-B-restricted CMV epitopes were used as well. Indicated by public TCR beta signatures were CMV infection and matching HLA type.

Regarding this clonotype: The antigen is unknown.

The ends lost 5 bases at V and 10 bases at J; junction bases unmatched: 4. This CDR3 has 12 amino acids. Germline CDR1 is MNHNS and CDR2 is SASEGT. One entry per CDR3 protein, called by TCRdb with MiXCR from the reads. The table lists 750,000 to 950,000 distinct CDR3 sequences, 29% of them singletons. Whole-study results and caveats: Clonotype analysis showed dominance of the ex vivo response by HLA-C-restricted CMV-specific TCR beta clonotypes. Carriers of CMV and the relevant HLA type were discriminated by public TCR beta frequency.

The chain has TRBV6-1 and TRBJ1-1; 10 bases fit TRBD1. The sample in question was cultured CD8+ T cells from PBMCs, obtained from culture after CMV antigen stimulation. The source of this sequence is a human donor in good health (CMV status not recorded). Some clones in this sample may be carry-over from other donors' samples. The CDR3 loop reads CASSRTGGVAFF. In DNA form, the CDR3 reads TGTGCCAGCAGTCGGACAGGGGGAGTAGCTTTCTTT.